This record looks at one T cell receptor beta chain sequence and its context. These data belong to a study of blood T cell repertoires in COVID-19. Sequencing used immunoSEQ multiplex PCR; TCRdb keeps in-frame clones, though not all of them. The table records about 140,000 clones, about 84% of them present only once. Trimming removed 3 bases from V and 4 bases from J, with 7 bases in between. The CDR3 spans 12 residues. Per germline, CDR1 SGDLS and CDR2 YYNGEE. Material for sequencing was PBMCs or T cells enriched from blood (not recorded which). The chain uses TRBV9 and TRBJ1-2, with D possibly TRBD1 on 5 matching bases. This clonotype was obtained from a woman between 18 and 29 years old who had been exposed to COVID-19. The CDR3 DNA reads TGTGCCAGCAGCGCCGACAGCTATGGCTACACCTTC. Translating gives CASSADSYGYTF.